The rows below give T cell receptor beta chains drawn from one sample of a study of blood T cells in healthy people across ages. TCRdb fed the 5' RACE reads into MiXCR, producing one record per CDR3 protein. The sample has roughly 1,500,000 distinct CDR3 sequences; about 43% are singletons. Input material: blood. These TCRs come from a woman between 18 and 29 years old in good health. Each CDR3 is given with its conserved first and last residue. A D gene is named only where the DNA matches it firmly. For some rows the clone size is stated as once, few or many, or as a class when expanded; others skip it.

d_gene: -
abundance: -
v_gene: TRBV9
j_gene: TRBJ2-1
CDR3aa: CASSVGVGQAGVYNEQFF
CDR3nt: TGTGCCAGCAGCGTAGGGGTGGGGCAAGCCGGAGTATACAATGAGCAGTTCTTC

d_gene: TRBD1
abundance: -
v_gene: TRBV6-5
j_gene: TRBJ1-2
CDR3aa: CASNDRGLDLGYTF
CDR3nt: TGTGCCAGCAACGACAGGGGGCTTGACTTAGGCTACACCTTC

d_gene: TRBD2
abundance: -
v_gene: TRBV15
j_gene: TRBJ2-3
CDR3aa: CATSRRGSTSTDTQYF
CDR3nt: TGTGCCACCAGCAGACGCGGGAGTACTAGCACAGATACGCAGTATTTT

d_gene: TRBD1
abundance: -
v_gene: TRBV6-5
j_gene: TRBJ1-1
CDR3aa: CASSYSSGQGLGAFF
CDR3nt: TGTGCCAGCAGTTACTCGTCAGGACAGGGTCTTGGAGCTTTCTTT

d_gene: -
abundance: -
v_gene: TRBV29-1
j_gene: TRBJ2-5
CDR3aa: CSVEPYVDEQYF
CDR3nt: TGCAGCGTTGAACCTTACGTCGATGAGCAGTACTTC

d_gene: -
abundance: few
v_gene: TRBV6-1
j_gene: TRBJ2-7
CDR3aa: CASTLGVYEQYF
CDR3nt: TGTGCCAGCACCCTCGGGGTCTACGAGCAGTACTTC

d_gene: TRBD2
abundance: -
v_gene: TRBV5-6
j_gene: TRBJ2-1
CDR3aa: CASRERTGGYYNEQFF
CDR3nt: TGTGCCAGCAGAGAGAGAACGGGAGGATATTACAATGAGCAGTTCTTC

d_gene: -
abundance: few
v_gene: TRBV3-1
j_gene: TRBJ2-7
CDR3aa: CASSQENRFPYEQYF
CDR3nt: TGTGCCAGCAGCCAAGAGAACCGGTTCCCCTACGAGCAGTACTTC

d_gene: -
abundance: many
v_gene: TRBV12-3/TRBV12-4
j_gene: TRBJ2-5
CDR3aa: CASSLPGEKETQYF
CDR3nt: TGTGCCAGCAGTTTGCCAGGGGAAAAAGAGACCCAGTACTTC

d_gene: -
abundance: -
v_gene: TRBV3-1
j_gene: TRBJ1-1
CDR3aa: CANSLGRNTEAFF
CDR3nt: TGTGCCAACAGCCTCGGACGGAACACTGAAGCTTTCTTT

d_gene: -
abundance: -
v_gene: TRBV20-1
j_gene: TRBJ2-5
CDR3aa: CSAILGGILETQYF
CDR3nt: TGCAGTGCTATCCTAGGAGGGATCCTGGAGACCCAGTACTTC

d_gene: -
abundance: few
v_gene: TRBV10-3
j_gene: TRBJ1-4
CDR3aa: CAISDQTRATNEKLFF
CDR3nt: TGTGCCATCAGTGACCAGACACGTGCAACTAATGAAAAACTGTTTTTT

d_gene: TRBD1
abundance: -
v_gene: TRBV7-8
j_gene: TRBJ1-4
CDR3aa: CASSSQGSTNEKLFF
CDR3nt: TGTGCCAGCAGTTCACAGGGGAGCACTAATGAAAAACTGTTTTTT

d_gene: -
abundance: -
v_gene: TRBV27
j_gene: TRBJ2-3
CDR3aa: CASLTRASVTQYF
CDR3nt: TGTGCCAGTCTAACTCGGGCCAGCGTTACGCAGTATTTT

d_gene: -
abundance: -
v_gene: TRBV6-1
j_gene: TRBJ1-2
CDR3aa: CASSDPQGWGYGYTF
CDR3nt: TGTGCCAGCAGTGACCCACAGGGCTGGGGCTATGGCTACACCTTC

d_gene: TRBD1
abundance: once
v_gene: TRBV20-1
j_gene: TRBJ1-1
CDR3aa: CSARGYSGQGSPNTEAFF
CDR3nt: TGCAGTGCTAGAGGGTATTCGGGACAGGGTTCTCCGAACACTGAAGCTTTCTTT

d_gene: TRBD1
abundance: -
v_gene: TRBV6-2/TRBV6-3
j_gene: TRBJ2-7
CDR3aa: CASRPDREHEQYF
CDR3nt: TGTGCCAGCAGGCCGGACAGGGAGCACGAGCAGTACTTC

d_gene: -
abundance: few
v_gene: TRBV7-6
j_gene: TRBJ1-1
CDR3aa: CASSYQAGAGAFF
CDR3nt: TGTGCCAGCAGCTACCAAGCCGGGGCCGGAGCTTTCTTT

d_gene: TRBD2
abundance: once
v_gene: TRBV12-3/TRBV12-4
j_gene: TRBJ2-3
CDR3aa: CASRNGTSGSTQYF
CDR3nt: TGTGCCAGCAGAAATGGGACTAGCGGATCTACGCAGTATTTT

d_gene: TRBD2
abundance: -
v_gene: TRBV12-3/TRBV12-4
j_gene: TRBJ2-7
CDR3aa: CASSLSGGFRHEQYF
CDR3nt: TGTGCCAGCAGTTTAAGCGGGGGGTTTCGCCACGAGCAGTACTTC

d_gene: -
abundance: -
v_gene: TRBV20-1
j_gene: TRBJ1-4
CDR3aa: CSGGPPGDEKLFF
CDR3nt: TGCAGTGGAGGGCCACCGGGCGACGAAAAACTGTTTTTT

d_gene: TRBD1
abundance: few
v_gene: TRBV6-6
j_gene: TRBJ1-6
CDR3aa: CASSYPRDRDSPLHF
CDR3nt: TGTGCCAGCAGTTACCCCCGGGACAGGGACTCACCCCTCCACTTT

d_gene: -
abundance: -
v_gene: TRBV20-1
j_gene: TRBJ2-7
CDR3aa: CSAQTGTRAGYNEQYF
CDR3nt: TGCAGTGCCCAGACAGGGACTCGCGCGGGGTACAATGAGCAGTACTTC

d_gene: TRBD2
abundance: -
v_gene: TRBV7-6
j_gene: TRBJ2-1
CDR3aa: CASSLGGLAGDWNEQFF
CDR3nt: TGTGCCAGCAGCTTAGGGGGACTAGCGGGAGATTGGAATGAGCAGTTCTTC

d_gene: -
abundance: -
v_gene: TRBV9
j_gene: TRBJ2-1
CDR3aa: CASSVRVVEQFF
CDR3nt: TGTGCCAGCAGCGTAAGGGTCGTTGAGCAGTTCTTC

d_gene: -
abundance: -
v_gene: TRBV5-1
j_gene: TRBJ2-1
CDR3aa: CTSSLRQSTTNEQFF
CDR3nt: TGCACCAGCAGCCTGAGACAGTCGACCACAAATGAGCAGTTCTTC

d_gene: TRBD2
abundance: few
v_gene: TRBV20-1
j_gene: TRBJ2-1
CDR3aa: CSARGGGRYNEQFF
CDR3nt: TGCAGTGCTAGAGGCGGGGGAAGGTACAATGAGCAGTTCTTC

d_gene: TRBD1
abundance: -
v_gene: TRBV10-3
j_gene: TRBJ1-2
CDR3aa: CAISEAAGQGTYGYTF
CDR3nt: TGTGCCATCAGTGAGGCCGCGGGACAGGGAACCTATGGCTACACCTTC

d_gene: -
abundance: few
v_gene: TRBV10-3
j_gene: TRBJ2-3
CDR3aa: CAISKLVAQEDTQYF
CDR3nt: TGTGCCATCAGTAAACTGGTAGCGCAAGAAGATACGCAGTATTTT

d_gene: TRBD2
abundance: -
v_gene: TRBV2
j_gene: TRBJ2-3
CDR3aa: CASSARGAGLDTQYF
CDR3nt: TGTGCCAGCAGTGCGAGGGGAGCGGGATTGGATACGCAGTATTTT

d_gene: TRBD1
abundance: many
v_gene: TRBV12-3/TRBV12-4
j_gene: TRBJ2-7
CDR3aa: CASTKGTATYF
CDR3nt: TGTGCCAGCACCAAAGGGACAGCCACGTACTTC

d_gene: -
abundance: few
v_gene: TRBV12-3/TRBV12-4
j_gene: TRBJ1-4
CDR3aa: CASSQSRMGTNEKLFF
CDR3nt: TGTGCCAGCAGCCAATCGAGGATGGGAACTAATGAAAAACTGTTTTTT

d_gene: -
abundance: few
v_gene: TRBV29-1
j_gene: TRBJ2-3
CDR3aa: CSVVAGADTDTQYF
CDR3nt: TGCAGCGTTGTTGCCGGGGCAGACACAGATACGCAGTATTTT

d_gene: TRBD1
abundance: -
v_gene: TRBV10-3
j_gene: TRBJ1-2
CDR3aa: CAISGQGAYGYTF
CDR3nt: TGTGCCATCAGTGGACAGGGGGCGTATGGCTACACCTTC

d_gene: -
abundance: -
v_gene: TRBV2
j_gene: TRBJ2-5
CDR3aa: CASTPFQETQYF
CDR3nt: TGTGCCAGCACCCCTTTCCAAGAGACCCAGTACTTC

d_gene: -
abundance: -
v_gene: TRBV6-4
j_gene: TRBJ1-5
CDR3aa: CASSDLGRSRQPQHF
CDR3nt: TGTGCCAGCAGTGACTTAGGACGGTCCAGACAACCCCAGCATTTT

d_gene: -
abundance: -
v_gene: TRBV3-1
j_gene: TRBJ2-7
CDR3aa: CASRVEEEGPRSYNEQYF
CDR3nt: TGTGCCAGCAGGGTCGAGGAAGAGGGACCGCGGTCATACAATGAGCAGTACTTC

d_gene: -
abundance: -
v_gene: TRBV12-3/TRBV12-4
j_gene: TRBJ2-7
CDR3aa: CASSLVTEQYF
CDR3nt: TGTGCCAGCAGTTTAGTAACCGAGCAGTACTTC

d_gene: -
abundance: many
v_gene: TRBV29-1
j_gene: TRBJ2-3
CDR3aa: CSVERLADTQYF
CDR3nt: TGCAGCGTTGAACGTCTGGCAGATACGCAGTATTTT

d_gene: -
abundance: -
v_gene: TRBV29-1
j_gene: TRBJ1-1
CDR3aa: CSVEDQGRVNTEAFF
CDR3nt: TGCAGCGTTGAAGATCAGGGCAGGGTGAACACTGAAGCTTTCTTT

d_gene: -
abundance: -
v_gene: TRBV11-2
j_gene: TRBJ2-1
CDR3aa: CASSQPPGVHEQFF
CDR3nt: TGTGCCAGCAGCCAGCCCCCGGGAGTACATGAGCAGTTCTTC

d_gene: TRBD2
abundance: -
v_gene: TRBV10-3
j_gene: TRBJ2-1
CDR3aa: CAISESLAGGTNEQFF
CDR3nt: TGTGCCATCAGTGAGTCCCTAGCGGGAGGGACCAATGAGCAGTTCTTC

d_gene: -
abundance: -
v_gene: TRBV30
j_gene: TRBJ2-5
CDR3aa: CAWTEGREQYF
CDR3nt: TGTGCCTGGACAGAGGGCAGAGAGCAGTACTTC

d_gene: -
abundance: -
v_gene: TRBV7-9
j_gene: TRBJ2-1
CDR3aa: CASSLGILAGWQETQFF
CDR3nt: TGTGCCAGCAGCTTAGGTATCCTGGCAGGGTGGCAAGAGACCCAGTTCTTC

d_gene: -
abundance: -
v_gene: TRBV10-3
j_gene: TRBJ1-2
CDR3aa: CAIRDDIYGYTF
CDR3nt: TGTGCCATCAGGGACGACATCTATGGCTACACCTTC

d_gene: TRBD1
abundance: few
v_gene: TRBV20-1
j_gene: TRBJ1-2
CDR3aa: CSAAPGQGVSYGYTF
CDR3nt: TGCAGTGCGGCGCCGGGACAGGGGGTATCCTATGGCTACACCTTC

d_gene: TRBD1
abundance: -
v_gene: TRBV12-3/TRBV12-4
j_gene: TRBJ1-5
CDR3aa: CATSGQGTHSNQPQHF
CDR3nt: TGTGCCACCTCAGGACAGGGGACACATAGCAATCAGCCCCAGCATTTT

d_gene: -
abundance: -
v_gene: TRBV6-6
j_gene: TRBJ2-1
CDR3aa: CASSYSRSREYGNEQFF
CDR3nt: TGTGCCAGCAGTTACTCCCGGTCCCGCGAGTATGGCAATGAGCAGTTCTTC

d_gene: -
abundance: -
v_gene: TRBV10-3
j_gene: TRBJ2-3
CDR3aa: CAISWDTDTQYF
CDR3nt: TGTGCCATCAGTTGGGACACAGATACGCAGTATTTT